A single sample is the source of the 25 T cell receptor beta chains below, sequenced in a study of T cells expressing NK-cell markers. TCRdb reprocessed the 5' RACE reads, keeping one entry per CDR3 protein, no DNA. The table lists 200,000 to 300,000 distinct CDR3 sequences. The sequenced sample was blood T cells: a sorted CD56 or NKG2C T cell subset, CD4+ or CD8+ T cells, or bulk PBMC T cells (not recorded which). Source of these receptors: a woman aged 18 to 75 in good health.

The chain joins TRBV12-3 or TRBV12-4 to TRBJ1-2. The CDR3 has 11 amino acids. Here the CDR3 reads CASSSFSGYTF.

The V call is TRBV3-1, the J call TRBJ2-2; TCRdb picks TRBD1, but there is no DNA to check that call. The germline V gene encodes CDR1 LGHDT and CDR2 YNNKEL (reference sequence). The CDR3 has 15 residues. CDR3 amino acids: CASSLQGALGGELFF.

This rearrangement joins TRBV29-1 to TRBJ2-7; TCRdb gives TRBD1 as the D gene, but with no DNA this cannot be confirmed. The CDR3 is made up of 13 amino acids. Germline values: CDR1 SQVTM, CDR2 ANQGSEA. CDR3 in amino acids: CSAFPAHGGEQYF.

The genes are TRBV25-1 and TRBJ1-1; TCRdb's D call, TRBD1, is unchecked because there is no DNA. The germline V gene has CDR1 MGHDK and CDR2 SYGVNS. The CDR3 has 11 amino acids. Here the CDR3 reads CASSVQGGAFF.

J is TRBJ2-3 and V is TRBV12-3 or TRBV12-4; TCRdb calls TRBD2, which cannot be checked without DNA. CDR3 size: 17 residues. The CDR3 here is CASSRPVAGFLTDTQYF.

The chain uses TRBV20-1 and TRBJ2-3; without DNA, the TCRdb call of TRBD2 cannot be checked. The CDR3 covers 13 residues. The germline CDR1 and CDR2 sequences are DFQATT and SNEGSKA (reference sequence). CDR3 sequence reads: CSAPPSGTDTQYF.

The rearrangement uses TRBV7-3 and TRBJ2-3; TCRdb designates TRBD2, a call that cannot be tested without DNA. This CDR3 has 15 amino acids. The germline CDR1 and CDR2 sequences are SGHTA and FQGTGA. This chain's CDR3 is CASSLVAGTTDTQYF.

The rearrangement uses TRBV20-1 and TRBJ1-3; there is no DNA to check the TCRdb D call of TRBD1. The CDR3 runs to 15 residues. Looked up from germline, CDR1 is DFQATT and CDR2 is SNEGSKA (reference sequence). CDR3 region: CSASLGQGVGNTIYF.

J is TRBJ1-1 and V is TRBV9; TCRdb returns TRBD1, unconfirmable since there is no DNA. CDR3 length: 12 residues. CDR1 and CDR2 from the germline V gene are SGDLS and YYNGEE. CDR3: CASSADREEAFF.

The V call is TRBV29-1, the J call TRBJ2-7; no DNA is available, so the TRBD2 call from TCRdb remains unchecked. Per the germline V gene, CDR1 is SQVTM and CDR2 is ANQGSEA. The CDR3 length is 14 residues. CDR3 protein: CSAPAPTRTYEQYF.

The CDR3 sequence: CASSYGAAGGQETQYF. J is TRBJ2-5 and V is TRBV6-2 or TRBV6-3; TCRdb picks TRBD2, but there is no DNA to check that call. Germline V CDR1 and CDR2: MNHEY, SVGEGT. CDR3 length: 16 amino acids.

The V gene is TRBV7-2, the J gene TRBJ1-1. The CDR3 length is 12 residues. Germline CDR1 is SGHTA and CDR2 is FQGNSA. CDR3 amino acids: CASSHGSQAAFF. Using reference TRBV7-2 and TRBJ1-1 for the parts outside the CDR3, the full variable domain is GAGVSQSPSNKVTEKGKDVELRCDPISGHTALYWYRQSLGQGLEFLIYFQGNSAPDKSGLPSDRFSAERTGGSVSTLTIQRTQQEDSAVYLCASSHGSQAAFFGQGTRLTVV.

CDR3 sequence reads: CASSPPGALAGAANEQFF. This sequence joins TRBV18 and TRBJ2-1; lacking DNA, the TRBD2 call made by TCRdb goes unchecked. Germline assignment: CDR1 KGHSH and CDR2 LQKENI. This CDR3 has 18 residues.

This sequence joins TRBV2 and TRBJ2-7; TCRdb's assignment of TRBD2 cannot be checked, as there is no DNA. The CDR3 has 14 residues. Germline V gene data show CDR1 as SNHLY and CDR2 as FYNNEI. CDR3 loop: CASSSGRNTYEQYF.

The chain's CDR3 is CASSPNRVRNTGELFF. V usage is TRBV7-3 and J usage is TRBJ2-2; there is no DNA to check the TCRdb D call of TRBD1. CDR3 length: 16 residues. Germline V gene sequence: CDR1 SGHTA, CDR2 FQGTGA. The variable domain in full, completed from reference TRBV7-3 and TRBJ2-2, reads GAGVSQTPSNKVTEKGKYVELRCDPISGHTALYWYRQSLGQGPEFLIYFQGTGAADDSGLPNDRFFAVRPEGSVSTLKIQRTERGDSAVYLCASSPNRVRNTGELFFGEGSRLTVL.

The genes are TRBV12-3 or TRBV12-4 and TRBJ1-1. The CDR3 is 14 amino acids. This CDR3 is CASNGPTSNTEAFF.

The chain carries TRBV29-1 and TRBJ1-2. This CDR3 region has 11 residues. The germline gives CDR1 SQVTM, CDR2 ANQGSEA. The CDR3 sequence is CSVPGLYGYTF.

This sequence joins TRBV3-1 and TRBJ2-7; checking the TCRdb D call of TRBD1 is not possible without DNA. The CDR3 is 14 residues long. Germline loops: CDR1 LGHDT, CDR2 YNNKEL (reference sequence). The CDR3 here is CASSLRQGSHEQYF.

The CDR3 protein is CASSLGSGRALNLKETQYF. The chain combines TRBV28 with TRBJ2-5; TCRdb names TRBD2, which stays unverified in the absence of DNA. The CDR3 contains 19 residues. Germline assignment: CDR1 MDHEN and CDR2 SYDVKM.

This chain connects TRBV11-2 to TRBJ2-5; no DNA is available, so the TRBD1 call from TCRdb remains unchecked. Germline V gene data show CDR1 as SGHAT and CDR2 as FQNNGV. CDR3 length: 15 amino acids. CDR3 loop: CASSLRRGLGETQYF.

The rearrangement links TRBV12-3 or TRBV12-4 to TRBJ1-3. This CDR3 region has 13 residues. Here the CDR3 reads CATKLPSGNTIYF.

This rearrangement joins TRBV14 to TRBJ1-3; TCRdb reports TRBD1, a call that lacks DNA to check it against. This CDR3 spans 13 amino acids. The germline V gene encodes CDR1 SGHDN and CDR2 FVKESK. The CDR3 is CASSETGGNTIYF.

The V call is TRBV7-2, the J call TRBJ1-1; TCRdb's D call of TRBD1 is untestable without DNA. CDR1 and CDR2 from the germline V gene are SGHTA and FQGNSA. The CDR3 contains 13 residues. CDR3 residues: CASSLEGGTEAFF.

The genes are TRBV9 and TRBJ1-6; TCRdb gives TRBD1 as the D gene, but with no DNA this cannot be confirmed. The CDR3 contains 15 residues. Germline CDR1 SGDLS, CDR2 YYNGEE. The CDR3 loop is CASSEGGRNNSPLHF. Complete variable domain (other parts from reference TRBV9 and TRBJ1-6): DSGVTQTPKHLITATGQRVTLRCSPRSGDLSVYWYQQSLDQGLQFLIQYYNGEERAKGNILERFSAQQFPDLHSELNLSSLELGDSALYFCASSEGGRNNSPLHFGNGTRLTVT.

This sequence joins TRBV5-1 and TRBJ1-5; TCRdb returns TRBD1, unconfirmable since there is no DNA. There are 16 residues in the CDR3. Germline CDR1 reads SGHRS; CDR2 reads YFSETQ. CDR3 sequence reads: CASSLGPQGEGQPQHF.